This T cell receptor (beta chain) was retrieved from a study of T cell responses to AZD1222 COVID-19 vaccine. On this clone: As yet, its antigen is unknown.

Germline-derived CDR1 and CDR2 are LGHNA and YSLEER. Between the trimmed V and J ends, which lost 3 bases and 2 bases, there was a span of 11 bases. The CDR3 has 15 amino acids. Points from the study as a whole: Two doses of AZD1222 preceded a rise in Spike-specific TCR breadth and depth. None of the repertoires were sampled until the peak T cell response had passed. Regions left unmutated in variants are reportedly the target of nearly half of spike-specific TCRs.

Pooled in the analysis were second doses at about 4 or about 12 weeks. Clones were read by immunoSEQ multiplex PCR, and TCRdb kept only the in-frame ones, dropping some. The sample carries more than 120,000 clones, roughly 88% recorded once. Sequenced material: peripheral blood, taken 28 days after the second AZD1222 dose. The chain joins TRBV4-3 to TRBJ2-1, with D maybe TRBD1 (5 bases). The origin of this receptor is an adult who received the AZD1222 COVID-19 vaccine. The CDR3 here is CASSQAIGAYNEQFF. CDR3 DNA: TGCGCCAGCAGCCAGGCAATAGGGGCCTACAATGAGCAGTTCTTC.